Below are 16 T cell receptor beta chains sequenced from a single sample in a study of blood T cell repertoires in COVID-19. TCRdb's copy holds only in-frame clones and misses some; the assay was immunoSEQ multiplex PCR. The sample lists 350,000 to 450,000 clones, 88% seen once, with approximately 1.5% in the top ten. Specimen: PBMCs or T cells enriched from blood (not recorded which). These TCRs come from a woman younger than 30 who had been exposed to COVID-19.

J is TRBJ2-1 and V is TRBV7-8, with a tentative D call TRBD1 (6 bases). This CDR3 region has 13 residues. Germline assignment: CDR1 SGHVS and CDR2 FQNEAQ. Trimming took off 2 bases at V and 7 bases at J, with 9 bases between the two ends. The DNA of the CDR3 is TGTGCCAGCAGCTTAATCAGGGGAAATGAGCAGTTCTTC. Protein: CASSLIRGNEQFF.

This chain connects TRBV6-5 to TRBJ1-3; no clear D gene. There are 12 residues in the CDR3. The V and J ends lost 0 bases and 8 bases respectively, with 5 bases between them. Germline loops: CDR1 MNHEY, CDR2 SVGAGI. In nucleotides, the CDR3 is TGTGCCAGCAGTTACTCGGCGGACACCATATATTTT. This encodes CASSYSADTIYF.

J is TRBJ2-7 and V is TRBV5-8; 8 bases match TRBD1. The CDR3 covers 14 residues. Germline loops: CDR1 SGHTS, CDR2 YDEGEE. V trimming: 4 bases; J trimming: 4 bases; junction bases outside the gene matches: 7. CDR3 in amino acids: CASSPRTGKYEQYF. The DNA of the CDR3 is TGTGCCAGCAGCCCGCGGACAGGGAAATACGAGCAGTACTTC.

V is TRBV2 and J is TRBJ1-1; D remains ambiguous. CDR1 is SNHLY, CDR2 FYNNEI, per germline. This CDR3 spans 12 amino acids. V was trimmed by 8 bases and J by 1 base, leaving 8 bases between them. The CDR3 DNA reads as TGTGCCAGCCCGCGACAGAACACTGAAGCTTTCTTT. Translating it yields CASPRQNTEAFF.

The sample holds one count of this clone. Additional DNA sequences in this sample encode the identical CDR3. In DNA form, the CDR3 reads TGTGCCAGCAGCTTAGTTGCGGGATTTAGCAATCAGCCCCAGCATTTT. Translated: CASSLVAGFSNQPQHF. V and J are TRBV7-8 and TRBJ1-5; D unclear. V lost 1 base and J lost 0, with 10 bases in between. CDR1 is SGHVS, CDR2 FQNEAQ, per germline. The CDR3 spans 16 residues.

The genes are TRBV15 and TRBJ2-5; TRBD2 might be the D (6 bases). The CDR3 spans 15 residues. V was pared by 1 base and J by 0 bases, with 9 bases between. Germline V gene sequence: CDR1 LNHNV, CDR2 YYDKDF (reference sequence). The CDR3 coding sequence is TGTGCCACCAGCAGAGGAGGAGGGTACCAAGAGACCCAGTACTTC. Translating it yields CATSRGGGYQETQYF.

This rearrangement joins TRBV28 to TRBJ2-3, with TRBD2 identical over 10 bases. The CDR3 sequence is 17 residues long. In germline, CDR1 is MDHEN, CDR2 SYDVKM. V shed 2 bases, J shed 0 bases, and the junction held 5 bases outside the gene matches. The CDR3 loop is CASSLVASGGSTDTQYF. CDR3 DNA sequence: TGTGCCAGCAGTTTAGTGGCTAGCGGGGGTAGCACAGATACGCAGTATTTT.

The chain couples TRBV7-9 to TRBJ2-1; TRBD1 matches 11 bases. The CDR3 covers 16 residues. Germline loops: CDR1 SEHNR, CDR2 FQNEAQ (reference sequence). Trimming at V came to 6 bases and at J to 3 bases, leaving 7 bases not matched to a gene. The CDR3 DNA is TGTGCCAGCAGGGAACCGGGACAGGGGGTCTACAATGAGCAGTTCTTC. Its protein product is CASREPGQGVYNEQFF.

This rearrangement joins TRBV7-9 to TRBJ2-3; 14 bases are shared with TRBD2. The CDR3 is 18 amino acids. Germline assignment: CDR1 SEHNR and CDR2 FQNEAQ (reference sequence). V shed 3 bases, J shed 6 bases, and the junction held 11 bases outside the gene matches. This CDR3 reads CASSFVPGLAGVGDTQYF. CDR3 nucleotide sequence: TGTGCCAGCAGCTTTGTACCGGGACTAGCGGGAGTAGGGGATACGCAGTATTTT.

The CDR3 sequence: CASSWDRDYNEQFF. As DNA, the CDR3 is TGTGCCAGTAGCTGGGACAGAGACTACAATGAGCAGTTCTTC. The V and J genes are TRBV19 and TRBJ2-1; 7 bases map to TRBD1. CDR3 length equals 14 residues. CDR1 LNHDA and CDR2 SQIVND come from the germline V gene (reference sequence). Trimming took 6 bases from V and 3 from J; bases not matched to a gene: 5.

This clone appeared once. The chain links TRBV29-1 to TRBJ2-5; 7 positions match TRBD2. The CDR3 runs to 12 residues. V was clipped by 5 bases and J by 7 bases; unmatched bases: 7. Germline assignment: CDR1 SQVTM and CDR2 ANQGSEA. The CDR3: CSVSTSVGTQYF. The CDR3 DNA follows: TGCAGCGTTTCTACTAGCGTCGGGACCCAGTACTTC. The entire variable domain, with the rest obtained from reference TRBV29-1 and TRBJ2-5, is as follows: SAVISQKPSRDICQRGTSLTIQCQVDSQVTMMFWYRQQPGQSLTLIATANQGSEATYESGFVIDKFPISRPNLTFSTLTVSNMSPEDSSIYLCSVSTSVGTQYFGPGTRLLVL.

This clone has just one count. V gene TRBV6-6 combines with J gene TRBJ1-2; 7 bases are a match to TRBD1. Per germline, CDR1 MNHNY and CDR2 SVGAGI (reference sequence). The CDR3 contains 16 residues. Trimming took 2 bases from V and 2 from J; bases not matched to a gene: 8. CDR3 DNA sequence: TGTGCCAGCAGTTACGGAGGGGGCGGGCACAACTATGGCTACACCTTC. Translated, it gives CASSYGGGGHNYGYTF.

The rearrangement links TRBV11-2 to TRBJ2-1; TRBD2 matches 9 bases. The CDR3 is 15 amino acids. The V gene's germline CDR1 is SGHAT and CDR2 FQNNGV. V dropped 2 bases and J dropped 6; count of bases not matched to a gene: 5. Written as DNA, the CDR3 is TGTGCCAGCAGCTTAATGGTTAGCGGGAGCAATGAGCAGTTCTTC. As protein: CASSLMVSGSNEQFF.

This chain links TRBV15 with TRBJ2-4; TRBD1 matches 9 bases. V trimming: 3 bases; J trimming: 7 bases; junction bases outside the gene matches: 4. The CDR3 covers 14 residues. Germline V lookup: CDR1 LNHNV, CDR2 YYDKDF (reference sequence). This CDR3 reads CATSSGTGSNIQYF. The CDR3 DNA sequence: TGTGCCACCAGCAGTGGGACAGGGAGTAACATTCAGTACTTC.

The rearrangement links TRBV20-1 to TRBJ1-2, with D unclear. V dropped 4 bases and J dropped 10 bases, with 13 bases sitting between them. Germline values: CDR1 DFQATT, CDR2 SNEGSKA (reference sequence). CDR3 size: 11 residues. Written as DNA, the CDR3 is TGCAGTGCTAAAGGAGGGTCCGACTACACCTTC. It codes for CSAKGGSDYTF.

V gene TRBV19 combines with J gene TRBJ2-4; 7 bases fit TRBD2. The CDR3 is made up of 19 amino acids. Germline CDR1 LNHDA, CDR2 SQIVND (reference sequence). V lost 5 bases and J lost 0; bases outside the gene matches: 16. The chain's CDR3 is CASSAENPLAPLAKNIQYF. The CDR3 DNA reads TGTGCCAGTAGTGCCGAAAACCCACTAGCGCCGTTAGCCAAAAACATTCAGTACTTC.